Below, 23 T cell receptor beta chains from the same sample are listed, as sequenced in a study of blood T cell repertoires in COVID-19. Profiled with immunoSEQ multiplex PCR; TCRdb holds only in-frame clones, not every one. The sample carries about 120,000 clones, approximately 80% recorded once. The specimen sequenced was peripheral blood. Receptors were obtained from a human donor in a cohort sampled during active COVID-19.

V is TRBV5-1 and J is TRBJ2-1, with TRBD2 matching over 12 bases. The J segment lost 12 bases and the V segment lost 0 bases, leaving 4 bases of the junction unmatched. The CDR3 loop spans 14 amino acids. Germline V gene data show CDR1 as SGHRS and CDR2 as YFSETQ. The CDR3 DNA reads TGCGCCAGCAGCTTGGCTAGCGGGGGGGCCGGGCAGTTCTTC. Translated: CASSLASGGAGQFF.

This sequence joins TRBV7-8 and TRBJ1-3; D is undetermined. The germline V gene has CDR1 SGHVS and CDR2 FQNEAQ. V was pared by 2 bases and J by 2 bases, with 13 bases between. The CDR3 spans 16 residues. The CDR3 DNA sequence: TGTGCCAGCAGCTTACGCCCAAGCAAGACTGGAAACACCATATATTTT. Its translation: CASSLRPSKTGNTIYF.

The gene calls are TRBV20-1 and TRBJ2-7, with 9 bases identical to TRBD1. The J segment lost 5 bases and the V segment lost 6 bases, leaving 2 bases of the junction unmatched. CDR1 DFQATT and CDR2 SNEGSKA come from the germline V gene (reference sequence). This CDR3 is built from 11 residues. The CDR3 DNA reads TGCAGTGCCCGGACAGGGGACGAGCAGTACTTC. Residues: CSARTGDEQYF.

The V call is TRBV21-1, the J call TRBJ2-7; the D call in the table, TRBD2, was not verified against the DNA. TRBV21-1 is a recognized pseudogene. This CDR3 is 13 amino acids long. The CDR3 bases are TGTGCCAGTCAATGGGACTCCGACTACGAGCAGTACTTC. This gives the protein CASQWDSDYEQYF.

The chain uses TRBV12-3 or TRBV12-4 and TRBJ1-2, with TRBD1 matching over 7 bases. The CDR3 spans 12 residues. The V gene end was trimmed by 6 bases and the J gene end by 4 bases; junction bases not matched to a gene: 2. CDR3: CASRTGIYGYTF. CDR3 sequence (DNA): TGTGCCAGCAGGACAGGGATCTATGGCTACACCTTC.

The V call is TRBV19, the J call TRBJ2-7; no clear D. The germline CDR1 and CDR2 sequences are LNHDA and SQIVND (reference sequence). There are 14 residues in the CDR3. V lost 3 bases to trimming and J lost 0 bases, with 9 bases between them. CDR3 loop: CASSMSSSSYEQYF. In DNA, the CDR3 is TGTGCCAGTAGTATGTCCAGTTCCTCCTACGAGCAGTACTTC.

V and J are TRBV5-6 and TRBJ1-4; D is uncertain. The CDR3 covers 13 residues. The germline V and J ends were trimmed by 0 bases and 7 bases, with 7 bases remaining between them. CDR1 SGHDT and CDR2 YYEEEE come from the germline V gene. The CDR3, as DNA: TGTGCCAGCAGCTTGGCCTTTAGTGAAAAACTGTTTTTT. This codes for CASSLAFSEKLFF.

This rearrangement joins TRBV15 to TRBJ2-3; D not certain. Trimming left V 0 bases short and J 7 bases short, with 17 bases between. Germline loops: CDR1 LNHNV, CDR2 YYDKDF (reference sequence). The CDR3 contains 16 residues. The chain's CDR3 is CATSRDSDLARYTQYF. The CDR3 DNA reads as TGTGCCACCAGCAGAGATAGTGACCTGGCGCGGTATACGCAGTATTTT.

V usage is TRBV7-8 and J usage is TRBJ2-7, with 7 positions matching TRBD2. Germline V gives CDR1 SGHVS, CDR2 FQNEAQ. J gave up 2 bases and V 0 bases, and 7 bases lay outside the gene matches. The CDR3 has 16 amino acids. CDR3 sequence (DNA): TGTGCCAGCAGCTTAGCGCAAGCGGGGTTCGCCTACGAGCAGTACTTC. This sequence encodes CASSLAQAGFAYEQYF. Full variable domain (missing parts from reference TRBV7-8 and TRBJ2-7): GAGVSQSPRYKVAKRGQDVALRCDPISGHVSLFWYQQALGQGPEFLTYFQNEAQLDKSGLPSDRFFAERPEGSVSTLKIQRTQQEDSAVYLCASSLAQAGFAYEQYFGPGTRLTVT.

The chain is built from TRBV4-1 and TRBJ2-7; D gene ambiguous. The V gene's germline CDR1 is MGHRA and CDR2 YSYEKL. This CDR3 contains 13 residues. Trimming left V 4 bases short and J 2 bases short, with 9 bases between. CDR3 amino acids: CASSPRGPYEQYF. Here the CDR3 DNA reads TGCGCCAGCAGCCCGAGAGGTCCCTACGAGCAGTACTTC.

CDR3 nucleotide sequence: TGCAGCGCCGAACGAGGGACTGAAGCTTTCTTT. Encoded protein: CSAERGTEAFF. The chain joins TRBV29-1 to TRBJ1-1; D remains unclear. V shed 7 bases and J shed 5 bases, with 11 bases lying between them. The germline V gene encodes CDR1 SQVTM and CDR2 ANQGSEA. CDR3 length: 11 residues.

This rearrangement joins TRBV10-2 to TRBJ1-3; 7 nucleotides agree with TRBD1. Germline lookup yields CDR1 WSHSY and CDR2 SAAADI. The ends lost 8 bases at V and 0 bases at J; junction bases unmatched: 10. The CDR3 has 16 amino acids. In nucleotides, the CDR3 is TGCGCCAGCGGCAGGGCGCAGGGGGGCTCTGGAAACACCATATATTTT. Protein product: CASGRAQGGSGNTIYF.

V and J are TRBV7-2 and TRBJ2-1, with 11 bases identical to TRBD2. Trimming removed 5 bases from V and 9 bases from J; junction bases left unmatched: 6. Germline assignment: CDR1 SGHTA and CDR2 FQGNSA. CDR3 length equals 14 residues. This CDR3 is CASSVLAGAGEQFF. The CDR3 region has the DNA TGTGCCAGCAGCGTACTAGCGGGGGCCGGTGAGCAGTTCTTC.

V and J are TRBV6-1 and TRBJ1-2, with 10 bases identical to TRBD1. The CDR3 has 17 amino acids. In germline, CDR1 is MNHNS, CDR2 SASEGT. V dropped 4 bases and J dropped 3; count of bases not matched to a gene: 11. The CDR3 coding sequence is TGTGCCAGCAGTGGGGGACAGGGGTTCTCAATTGACTATGGCTACACCTTC. It encodes CASSGGQGFSIDYGYTF.

The chain is built from TRBV4-3 and TRBJ2-3; a weak D match, TRBD1 (6 bases). Trimming left V 2 bases short and J 1 base short, with 10 bases between. Germline lookup yields CDR1 LGHNA and CDR2 YSLEER. The CDR3 runs 15 residues. This CDR3 is CASSQRQVGTDTQYF. The CDR3 region has the DNA TGCGCCAGCAGCCAACGACAGGTGGGCACAGATACGCAGTATTTT.

This clone was observed a few times. This chain links TRBV7-9 with TRBJ2-1; tentative D call: TRBD2 (5 bases). V was clipped by 8 bases and J by 0 bases, with 14 bases between them. This CDR3 has 15 residues. The V gene's germline CDR1 is SEHNR and CDR2 FQNEAQ (reference sequence). CDR3 sequence reads: CASGQDWRSYNEQFF. Written as DNA, the CDR3 is TGTGCCAGCGGCCAGGACTGGCGCTCCTACAATGAGCAGTTCTTC.

The chain links TRBV7-9 to TRBJ2-1; D possibly corresponds to TRBD1 (8 bases). This CDR3 contains 13 residues. V shed 6 bases and J shed 8 bases, with 14 bases lying between them. CDR1 is SEHNR and CDR2 is FQNEAQ in the germline V gene (reference sequence). The CDR3: CASRPTGGDEQFF. In DNA, the CDR3 is TGTGCCAGCAGACCAACAGGGGGGGATGAGCAGTTCTTC.

This chain connects TRBV3-1 (or the pseudogene TRBV3-2) to TRBJ2-2, with 8 bases matching TRBD2. The CDR3 runs to 15 residues. Per germline, CDR1 LGHDT and CDR2 YNNKEL (reference sequence). V shed 4 bases and J 4 bases; nucleotides not matched to a gene: 5. CDR3: CASSLAGTVTGELFF. For the CDR3, the DNA is TGTGCCAGCAGCCTAGCGGGGACGGTCACCGGGGAGCTGTTTTTT.

This chain connects TRBV4-1 to TRBJ2-3, with a possible D match to TRBD1 (6 bases). CDR3 size: 16 residues. Looked up from germline, CDR1 is MGHRA and CDR2 is YSYEKL. Trimming took 4 bases from V and 4 from J, leaving 18 bases between them. The CDR3 bases are TGCGCCAGCAGCCGAGCCACAGGCAGGGGTTCAGATACGCAGTATTTT. Amino acids: CASSRATGRGSDTQYF.

The rearrangement links TRBV5-1 to TRBJ2-7, with D uncertain. From germline, CDR1 is SGHRS and CDR2 YFSETQ. CDR3 length equals 13 residues. V was pared by 0 bases and J by 2 bases, with 6 bases between. The CDR3 here is CASSLVGTYEQYF. The CDR3 DNA is TGCGCCAGCAGCTTGGTGGGCACCTACGAGCAGTACTTC.

As to this clone: Its ends do not fully match the called genes, so a read error is possible. The CDR3 region is CASNRGDGPNSGYTF. The CDR3 DNA reads TGTGCCAGTAATCGGGGGGACGGCCCCAACTCTGGCTACACCTTC. V gene TRBV19 combines with J gene TRBJ1-2; D perhaps matches TRBD1 (5 bases). The CDR3 sequence is 15 residues long. The germline CDR1 and CDR2 sequences are LNHDA and SQIVND (reference sequence).

CDR3 DNA: TGTGCCAGCAGCGTAGGACTAGCGGGGGGCTACAATGAGCAGTTCTTC. It codes for CASSVGLAGGYNEQFF. V gene TRBV9 combines with J gene TRBJ2-1; TRBD2 agrees at 13 bases. Trimming at V came to 0 bases and at J to 3 bases, leaving 0 bases not matched to a gene. The CDR3 sequence is 16 residues long. The germline CDR1 and CDR2 sequences are SGDLS and YYNGEE.

The chain is built from TRBV6-5 and TRBJ2-1, with a possible D match to TRBD1 (5 bases). Per germline, CDR1 MNHEY and CDR2 SVGAGI. V lost 5 bases and J lost 4, with 6 bases in between. The CDR3 contains 12 residues. The CDR3 DNA sequence: TGTGCCAGCAGTCCAGGGTACAATGAGCAGTTCTTC. Its protein is CASSPGYNEQFF.